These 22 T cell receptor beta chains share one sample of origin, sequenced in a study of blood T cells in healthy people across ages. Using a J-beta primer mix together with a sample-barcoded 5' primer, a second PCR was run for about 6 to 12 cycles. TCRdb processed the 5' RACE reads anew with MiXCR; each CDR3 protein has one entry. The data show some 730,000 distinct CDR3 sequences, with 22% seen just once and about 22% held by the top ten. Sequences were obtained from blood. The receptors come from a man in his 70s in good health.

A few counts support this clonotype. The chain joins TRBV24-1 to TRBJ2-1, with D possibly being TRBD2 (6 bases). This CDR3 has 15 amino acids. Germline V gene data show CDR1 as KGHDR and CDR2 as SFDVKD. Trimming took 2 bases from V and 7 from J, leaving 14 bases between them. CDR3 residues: CATSDSGLISNEQFF. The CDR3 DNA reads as TGTGCCACCAGTGATTCGGGACTCATTTCTAATGAGCAGTTCTTC.

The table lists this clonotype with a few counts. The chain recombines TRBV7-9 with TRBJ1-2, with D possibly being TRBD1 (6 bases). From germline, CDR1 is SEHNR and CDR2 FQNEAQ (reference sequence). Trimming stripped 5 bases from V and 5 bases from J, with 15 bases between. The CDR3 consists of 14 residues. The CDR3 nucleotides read TGTGCCAGCAGCCCCGGACAGTACGGATATGGCTACACCTTC. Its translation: CASSPGQYGYGYTF.

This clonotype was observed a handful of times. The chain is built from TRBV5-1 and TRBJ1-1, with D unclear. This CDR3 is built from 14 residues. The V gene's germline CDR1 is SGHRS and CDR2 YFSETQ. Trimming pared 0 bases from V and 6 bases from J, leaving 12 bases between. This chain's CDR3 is CASSLVSVNAEAFF. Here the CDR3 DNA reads TGCGCCAGCAGCTTGGTTTCGGTGAATGCTGAAGCTTTCTTT.

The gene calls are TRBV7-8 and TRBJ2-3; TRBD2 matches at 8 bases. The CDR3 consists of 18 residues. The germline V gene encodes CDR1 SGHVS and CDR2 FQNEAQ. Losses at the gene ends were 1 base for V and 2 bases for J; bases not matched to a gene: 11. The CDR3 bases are TGTGCCAGCAGCTTAGGGAGGAGGGCGGGGGGAACCACAGATACGCAGTATTTT. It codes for CASSLGRRAGGTTDTQYF.

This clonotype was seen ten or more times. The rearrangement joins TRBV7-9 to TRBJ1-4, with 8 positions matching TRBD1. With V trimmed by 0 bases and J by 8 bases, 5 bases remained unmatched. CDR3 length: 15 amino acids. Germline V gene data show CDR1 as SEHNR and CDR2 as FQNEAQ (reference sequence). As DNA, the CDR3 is TGTGCCAGCAGCTTAGCGCGACAGGGGCCGGAAAAACTGTTTTTT. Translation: CASSLARQGPEKLFF.

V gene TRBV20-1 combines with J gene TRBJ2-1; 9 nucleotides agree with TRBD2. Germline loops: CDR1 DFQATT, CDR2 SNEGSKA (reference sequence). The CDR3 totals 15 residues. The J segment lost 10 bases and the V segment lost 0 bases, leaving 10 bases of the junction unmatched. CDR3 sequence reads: CSARDPGGRAVEQFF. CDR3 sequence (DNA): TGCAGTGCTAGAGATCCAGGCGGGAGGGCCGTCGAGCAGTTCTTC.

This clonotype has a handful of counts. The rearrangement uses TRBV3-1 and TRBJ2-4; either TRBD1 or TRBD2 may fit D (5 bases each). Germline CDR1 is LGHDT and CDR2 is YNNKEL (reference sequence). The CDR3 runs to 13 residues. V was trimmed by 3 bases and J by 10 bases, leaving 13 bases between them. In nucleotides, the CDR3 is TGTGCCAGCAGCCAGGCAGGGACCGAAATTCAGTACTTC. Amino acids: CASSQAGTEIQYF.

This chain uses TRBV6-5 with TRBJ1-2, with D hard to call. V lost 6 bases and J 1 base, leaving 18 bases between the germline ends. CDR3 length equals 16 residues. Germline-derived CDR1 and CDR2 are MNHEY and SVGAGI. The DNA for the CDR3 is TGTGCCAGCAGCCTCGACCCAGGCCACCTTAACTATGGCTACACCTTC. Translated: CASSLDPGHLNYGYTF.

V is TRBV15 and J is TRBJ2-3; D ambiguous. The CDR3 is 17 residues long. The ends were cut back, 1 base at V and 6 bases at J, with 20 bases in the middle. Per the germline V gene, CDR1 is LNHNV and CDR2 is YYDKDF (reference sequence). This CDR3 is CATSRGYLVGNTDTQYF. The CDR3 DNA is TGTGCCACCAGCAGAGGATACCTGGTAGGGAACACCGATACGCAGTATTTT. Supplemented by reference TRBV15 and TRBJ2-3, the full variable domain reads DAMVIQNPRYQVTQFGKPVTLSCSQTLNHNVMYWYQQKSSQAPKLLFHYYDKDFNNEADTPDNFQSRRPNTSFCFLDIRSPGLGDTAMYLCATSRGYLVGNTDTQYFGPGTRLTVL.

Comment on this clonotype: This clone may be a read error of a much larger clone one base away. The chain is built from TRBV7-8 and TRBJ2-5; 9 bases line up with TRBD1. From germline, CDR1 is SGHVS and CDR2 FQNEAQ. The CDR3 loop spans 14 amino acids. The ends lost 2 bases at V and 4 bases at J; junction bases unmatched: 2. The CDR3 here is CASSLTTGGETQYF. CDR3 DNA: TGTGCCAGCAGCTTAACGACAGGGGGAGAGACCCAGTACTTC.

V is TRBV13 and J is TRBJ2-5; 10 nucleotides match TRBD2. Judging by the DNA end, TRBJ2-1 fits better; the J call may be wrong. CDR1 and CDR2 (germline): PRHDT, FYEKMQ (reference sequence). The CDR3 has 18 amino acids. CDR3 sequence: CASSRGGAWLAGDPEQFF. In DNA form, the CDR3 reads TGTGCCAGCAGCCGCGGAGGAGCTTGGCTAGCGGGAGATCCTGAGCAGTTCTTC.

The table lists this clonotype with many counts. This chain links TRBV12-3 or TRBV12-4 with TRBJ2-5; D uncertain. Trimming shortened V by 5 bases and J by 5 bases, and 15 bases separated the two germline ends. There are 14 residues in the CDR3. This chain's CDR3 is CASSRPPPRETQYF. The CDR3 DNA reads TGTGCCAGCAGTCGACCACCCCCCAGGGAGACCCAGTACTTC.

The CDR3 reads CASSLGRSTGEQFF. Written as DNA, the CDR3 is TGTGCCAGTAGTCTTGGTCGGAGTACAGGTGAGCAGTTCTTC. The rearrangement links TRBV19 to TRBJ2-5; possible D gene TRBD1, 5 bases. With the DNA end fitting TRBJ2-1 better, the J assignment may be wrong. This CDR3 is built from 14 residues. Germline loops: CDR1 LNHDA, CDR2 SQIVND (reference sequence).

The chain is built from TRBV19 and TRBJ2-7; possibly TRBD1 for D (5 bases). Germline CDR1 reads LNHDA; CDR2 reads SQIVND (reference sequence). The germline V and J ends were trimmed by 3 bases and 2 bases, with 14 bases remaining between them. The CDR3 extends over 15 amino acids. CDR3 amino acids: CASSIGRVGTYEQYF. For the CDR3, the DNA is TGTGCCAGTAGTATCGGCAGGGTTGGAACCTACGAGCAGTACTTC.

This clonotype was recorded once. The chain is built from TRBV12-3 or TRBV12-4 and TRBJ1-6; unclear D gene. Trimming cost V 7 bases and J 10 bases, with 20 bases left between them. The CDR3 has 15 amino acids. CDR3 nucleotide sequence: TGTGCCAGCACTCCTCGAGGACGGAGAGAATCACCCCTCCACTTT. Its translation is CASTPRGRRESPLHF.

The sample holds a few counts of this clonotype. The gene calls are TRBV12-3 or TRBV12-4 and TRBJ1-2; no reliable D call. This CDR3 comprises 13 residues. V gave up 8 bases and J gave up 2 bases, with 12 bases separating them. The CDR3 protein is CASLPDSNYGYTF. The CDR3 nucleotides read TGTGCCAGCTTACCCGACTCAAACTATGGCTACACCTTC.

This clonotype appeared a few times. DNA of the CDR3: TGCAGCGTTCGACGGAAAGATACTGAAGCTTTCTTT. Translation gives CSVRRKDTEAFF. V gene TRBV29-1 combines with J gene TRBJ1-1; D uncertain. The ends were cut back, 5 bases at V and 5 bases at J, with 12 bases in the middle. Germline CDR1 SQVTM, CDR2 ANQGSEA. The CDR3 length is 12 residues. The whole variable domain, remainder taken from reference TRBV29-1 and TRBJ1-1, is SAVISQKPSRDICQRGTSLTIQCQVDSQVTMMFWYRQQPGQSLTLIATANQGSEATYESGFVIDKFPISRPNLTFSTLTVSNMSPEDSSIYLCSVRRKDTEAFFGQGTRLTVV.

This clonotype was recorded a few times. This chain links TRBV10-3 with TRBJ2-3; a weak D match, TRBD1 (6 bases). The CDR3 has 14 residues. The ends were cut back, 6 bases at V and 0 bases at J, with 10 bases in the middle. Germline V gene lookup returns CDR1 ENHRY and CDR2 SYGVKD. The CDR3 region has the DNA TGTGCCATCAGCCACAGGGTTAGCACAGATACGCAGTATTTT. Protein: CAISHRVSTDTQYF.

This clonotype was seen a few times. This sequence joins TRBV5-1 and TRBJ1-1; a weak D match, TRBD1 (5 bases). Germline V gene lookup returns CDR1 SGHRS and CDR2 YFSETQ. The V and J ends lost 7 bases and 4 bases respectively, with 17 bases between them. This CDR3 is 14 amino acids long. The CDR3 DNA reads TGCGCCAGCCTTTCCGGGGCCGGGGGCACTGAAGCTTTCTTT. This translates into CASLSGAGGTEAFF.

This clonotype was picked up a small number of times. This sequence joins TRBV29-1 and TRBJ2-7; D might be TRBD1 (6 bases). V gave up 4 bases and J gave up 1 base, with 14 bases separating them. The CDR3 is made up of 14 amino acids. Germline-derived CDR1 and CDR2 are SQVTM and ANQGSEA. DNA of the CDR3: TGCAGCGTTGCCGTCACAGGGATTTCCTACGAGCAGTACTTC. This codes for CSVAVTGISYEQYF.

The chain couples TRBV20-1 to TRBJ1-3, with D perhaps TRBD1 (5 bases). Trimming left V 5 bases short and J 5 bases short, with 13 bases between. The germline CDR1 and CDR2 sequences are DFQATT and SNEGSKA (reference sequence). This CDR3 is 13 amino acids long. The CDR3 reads CSAVRVERNTIYF. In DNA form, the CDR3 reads TGCAGTGCTGTCAGGGTAGAGAGAAACACCATATATTTT.

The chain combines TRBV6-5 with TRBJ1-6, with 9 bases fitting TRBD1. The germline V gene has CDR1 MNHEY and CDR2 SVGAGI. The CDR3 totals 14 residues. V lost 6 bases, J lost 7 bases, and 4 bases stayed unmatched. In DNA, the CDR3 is TGTGCCAGCAGCCGACAGGGGGTGAATTCACCCCTCCACTTT. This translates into CASSRQGVNSPLHF.